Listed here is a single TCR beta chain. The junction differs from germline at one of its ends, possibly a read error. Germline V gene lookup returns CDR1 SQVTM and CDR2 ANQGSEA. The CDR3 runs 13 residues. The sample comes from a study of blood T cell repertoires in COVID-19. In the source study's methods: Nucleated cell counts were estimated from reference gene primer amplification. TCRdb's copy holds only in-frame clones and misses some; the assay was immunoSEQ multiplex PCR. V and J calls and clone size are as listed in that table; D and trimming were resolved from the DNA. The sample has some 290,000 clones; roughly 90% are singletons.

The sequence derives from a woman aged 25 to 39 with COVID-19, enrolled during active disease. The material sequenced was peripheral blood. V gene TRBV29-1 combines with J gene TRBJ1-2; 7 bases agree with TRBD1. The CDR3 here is CSARQGFNHGYTF. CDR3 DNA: TGCAGCGCCCGACAGGGATTTAACCATGGCTACACCTTC.